A selection of T cell receptor beta chains follows, all from one sample in a study of blood T cell repertoires in COVID-19. Generated by immunoSEQ multiplex PCR, the TCRdb table keeps only in-frame clones and is missing some. Among 85,000 to 95,000 clones listed, 75% to 90% were seen once. Sequenced input: peripheral blood. These receptors all come from an elderly woman with acute or convalescent COVID-19. CDR3s include the opening cysteine and the closing phenylalanine or tryptophan. The D gene is left open where the match is weak. Clone size is shown for a subset of rows, as once, few, many or a class of expanded clone.

abundance	d_gene	v_gene	j_gene	CDR3aa	CDR3nt
.	TRBD1	TRBV3-1/TRBV3-2	TRBJ1-5	CASSQGGQQPQHF	TGTGCCAGCTCACAAGGGGGCCAACAGCCCCAGCATTTT
.	.	TRBV5-4	TRBJ1-6	CASSSGHRGSPLHF	TGTGCCAGCAGCTCGGGACACCGGGGATCACCCCTCCACTTT
few	.	TRBV7-9	TRBJ1-1	CASSLEAGRRGTEAFF	TGTGCCAGCAGCTTAGAGGCAGGGAGGAGAGGGACTGAAGCTTTCTTT
once	.	TRBV6-5	TRBJ2-7	CASSYSGLSYEQYF	TGTGCCAGCAGTTATTCGGGTCTCTCCTACGAGCAGTACTTC
.	.	TRBV24-1	TRBJ1-2	CATSDSGDGYGYTF	TGTGCCACCAGTGATTCAGGGGATGGGTATGGCTACACCTTC
.	TRBD2	TRBV5-6	TRBJ2-3	CASSPAGTSTDTQYF	TGTGCCAGCAGCCCAGCGGGGACCAGCACAGATACGCAGTATTTT
.	.	TRBV11-3	TRBJ2-7	CASSLSLTPEQYF	TGTGCCAGCAGCTTAAGCCTTACCCCCGAGCAGTACTTC
.	TRBD1	TRBV2	TRBJ2-3	CASSEDRGQGDTQYF	TGTGCCAGCAGTGAGGACAGGGGGCAGGGAGATACGCAGTATTTT
.	.	TRBV5-4	TRBJ2-7	CASSLDSRSYEQYF	TGTGCCAGCAGCTTGGACAGTCGCTCCTACGAGCAGTACTTC
.	.	TRBV9	TRBJ2-2	CASSVVRRGGELFF	TGTGCCAGCAGCGTAGTAAGGAGAGGGGGGGAGCTGTTTTTT
.	TRBD2	TRBV6-2/TRBV6-3	TRBJ2-1	CASSTLGLAGASSYNEQFF	TGTGCCAGCAGTACCCTGGGACTAGCGGGGGCGAGCTCCTACAATGAGCAGTTCTTC
.	.	TRBV7-9	TRBJ1-3	CASTRGGYSGNTIYF	TGTGCCAGCACGAGGGGCGGTTACTCTGGAAACACCATATATTTT